This is a list of T cell receptor beta chains from one sample in a study of control samples from healthy donors and cancer patients. Clones were sequenced by immunoSEQ multiplex PCR, and TCRdb holds only the in-frame ones, with some missing. The data hold tens of thousands of clones, with roughly 86% observed a single time. The sample consisted of blood. Source of these receptors: a man aged 50 to 60 in good health. The CDR3 runs from the conserved cysteine through the conserved F or W. D genes are given only for firm matches. Part of the rows lack a size; the others show once, few, many or a class for expanded clones.

D	V	J	size	CDR3	DNA
.	TRBV4-1	TRBJ1-2	.	CASSRGLGEIF	TGCGCCAGCAGCCGCGGGCTGGGGGAGATCTTC
.	TRBV28	TRBJ1-6	.	CASLGVGGSPLHF	TGTGCCAGCCTAGGAGTAGGGGGTTCACCCCTCCACTTT
.	TRBV7-9	TRBJ1-2	.	CASSLEGAADGYTF	TGTGCCAGCAGCTTAGAAGGGGCGGCAGATGGCTACACCTTC
.	TRBV7-9	TRBJ2-4	.	CASSSWTSLMDIQYF	TGTGCCAGCAGCTCTTGGACAAGCTTGATGGACATTCAGTACTTC
.	TRBV23-1	TRBJ1-2	.	CASRSGPLATNYGYTF	TGCGCCAGCCGATCAGGCCCTCTGGCTACTAACTATGGCTACACCTTC
.	TRBV25-1	TRBJ1-3	.	CASSSLPGNTIYF	TGTGCCAGCAGTTCCCTCCCTGGAAACACCATATATTTT
.	TRBV2	TRBJ2-5	.	CASRGGSQTQYF	TGTGCCAGCAGGGGGGGAAGCCAGACCCAGTACTTC
.	TRBV7-2	TRBJ1-1	.	CASSLVMATEAFF	TGTGCCAGCAGCCTAGTCATGGCCACTGAAGCTTTCTTT
TRBD1	TRBV19	TRBJ2-7	.	CASSIWDRGPSEQYF	TGTGCCAGTAGTATATGGGACAGGGGACCCTCCGAGCAGTACTTC
TRBD2	TRBV5-1	TRBJ2-3	.	CASSLTPGLAGGADTQYF	TGCGCCAGCAGCTTGACCCCCGGACTAGCGGGGGGGGCAGATACGCAGTATTTT
TRBD1	TRBV7-3	TRBJ1-2	.	CASSLKTGRIGYTF	TGTGCCAGCAGCTTAAAGACAGGGAGAATTGGCTACACCTTC
TRBD2	TRBV18	TRBJ2-2	.	CASSLGLAGANGELFF	TGTGCCAGCTCACTTGGACTAGCGGGAGCGAACGGGGAGCTGTTTTTT
.	TRBV9	TRBJ1-4	.	CASSPHGTVNEKLFF	TGTGCCAGCAGCCCCCATGGGACGGTTAATGAAAAACTGTTTTTT
.	TRBV5-1	TRBJ1-1	.	CASRSQGVSEAFF	TGCGCCAGCCGGTCCCAGGGTGTATCTGAAGCTTTCTTT
.	TRBV30	TRBJ1-2	.	CACSRWGYTF	TGTGCCTGTTCCAGGTGGGGCTACACCTTC
.	TRBV5-1	TRBJ1-1	.	CASRNAAEAFF	TGCGCCAGCAGGAATGCAGCCGAAGCTTTCTTT
TRBD1	TRBV30	TRBJ1-1	few	CAWSGRRQGTTEAFF	TGTGCCTGGAGCGGAAGGAGACAGGGGACCACTGAAGCTTTCTTT
TRBD2	TRBV7-9	TRBJ2-1	many	CASSFGLEPEQFF	TGTGCCAGCAGCTTCGGACTAGAGCCTGAGCAGTTCTTC
.	TRBV7-9	TRBJ1-1	.	CASSSDSIEAFF	TGTGCCAGCAGCTCCGACAGCATTGAAGCTTTCTTT
.	TRBV3-1/TRBV3-2	TRBJ1-5	.	CASSQGGNQPQHF	TGTGCCAGCAGCCAAGGAGGGAATCAGCCCCAGCATTTT
.	TRBV2	TRBJ1-2	.	CASSIFRYGYTF	TGTGCCAGCAGCATCTTTAGGTATGGCTACACCTTC
.	TRBV7-3	TRBJ2-1	.	CASSGPGASQFF	TGTGCCAGCAGCGGACCCGGGGCTAGTCAGTTCTTC
.	TRBV19	TRBJ1-3	once	CASTPGESGNTIYF	TGTGCCAGTACCCCCGGGGAGTCTGGAAACACCATATATTTT
.	TRBV2	TRBJ1-5	.	CASSGGHNQPQHF	TGTGCCAGCAGTGGGGGACACAATCAGCCCCAGCATTTT
.	TRBV18	TRBJ2-7	.	CASSREPTYEQYF	TGTGCCAGCTCACGAGAGCCGACCTACGAGCAGTACTTC
TRBD2	TRBV9	TRBJ2-7	once	CASSPFPWAGGGGYEQYF	TGTGCCAGCAGCCCATTCCCGTGGGCGGGAGGAGGGGGCTACGAGCAGTACTTC
.	TRBV18	TRBJ1-2	.	CASSPTGTDYGYTF	TGTGCCAGCTCACCTACAGGGACCGACTATGGCTACACCTTC
.	TRBV6-5	TRBJ2-3	once	CAIRIGGETDTQYF	TGTGCCATACGTATAGGGGGGGAAACAGATACGCAGTATTTT
.	TRBV19	TRBJ1-1	.	CASSIEQMNTEAFF	TGTGCCAGTAGTATAGAACAGATGAACACTGAAGCTTTCTTT
.	TRBV24-1	TRBJ2-6	.	CATRTSGGFNLSGANVLTF	TGTGCCACCAGGACCTCCGGGGGATTTAACCTCTCTGGGGCCAACGTCCTGACTTTC
.	TRBV7-8	TRBJ1-4	.	CASSPLHRTEGNEKLFF	TGTGCCAGCAGTCCTTTACACCGGACGGAGGGGAATGAAAAACTGTTTTTT
.	TRBV4-3	TRBJ1-5	.	CASSQWESGDYSNQPQHF	TGCGCCAGCAGCCAATGGGAATCAGGGGATTATAGCAATCAGCCCCAGCATTTT
TRBD2	TRBV18	TRBJ2-7	.	CASSPIHLSGRGAYEQYF	TGTGCCAGCTCACCTATACACCTTAGCGGGAGAGGCGCCTACGAGCAGTACTTC
.	TRBV7-9	TRBJ2-7	.	CASSERNTYEQYF	TGTGCCAGCAGCGAGAGGAATACCTACGAGCAGTACTTC
.	TRBV19	TRBJ1-4	.	CASSIFGNGEKLFF	TGTGCCAGTAGTATCTTCGGGAATGGGGAAAAACTGTTTTTT
.	TRBV11-3	TRBJ2-3	.	CASNGERIGGPDTQYF	TGTGCCAGCAACGGGGAGCGGATCGGTGGTCCAGATACGCAGTATTTT
TRBD1	TRBV9	TRBJ1-3	once	CASSVGQGTPYSGNTIYF	TGTGCCAGCAGCGTGGGACAGGGGACACCCTACTCTGGAAACACCATATATTTT
.	TRBV7-9	TRBJ2-7	many	CASSSSLVGESSYEQYF	TGTGCCAGCAGCTCCTCCCTGGTGGGAGAGAGTTCCTACGAGCAGTACTTC
.	TRBV15	TRBJ1-4	.	CATSRDVMGATNEKLFF	TGTGCCACCAGCAGAGATGTGATGGGGGCAACTAATGAAAAACTGTTTTTT
.	TRBV6-5	TRBJ1-4	.	CASSSHNNEKLFF	TGTGCCAGCAGTTCCCACAATAATGAAAAACTGTTTTTT
TRBD2	TRBV27	TRBJ2-1	.	CASTAGGPYNEQFF	TGTGCCAGCACCGCGGGGGGCCCCTACAATGAGCAGTTCTTC
TRBD1	TRBV7-6	TRBJ2-7	.	CASSLAPSGTGSHEQYF	TGTGCCAGCAGCTTAGCCCCATCCGGGACAGGGTCCCACGAGCAGTACTTC
TRBD2	TRBV15	TRBJ2-7	.	CATSRDLIAGYEQYF	TGTGCCACCAGCAGAGATCTAATAGCGGGCTACGAGCAGTACTTC
.	TRBV10-3	TRBJ2-1	.	CAITDTYNEQFF	TGTGCCATCACAGACACCTACAATGAGCAGTTCTTC
TRBD1	TRBV27	TRBJ1-4	.	CASSTPRTGEIEKLFF	TGTGCCAGCAGTACCCCTCGGACAGGGGAAATCGAAAAACTGTTTTTT
.	TRBV5-4	TRBJ2-1	.	CASSLELANNEQFF	TGTGCCAGCAGCTTGGAATTAGCGAACAATGAGCAGTTCTTC
.	TRBV7-8	TRBJ1-4	.	CASSLGNQRNEKLFF	TGTGCCAGCAGCTTAGGCAACCAGAGAAATGAAAAACTGTTTTTT
.	TRBV30	TRBJ2-5	.	CAWAVWGEETQYF	TGTGCCTGGGCCGTCTGGGGAGAAGAGACCCAGTACTTC
TRBD2	TRBV19	TRBJ2-5	.	CASTRRGGVPQETQYF	TGTGCCAGTACCCGACGGGGGGGAGTGCCCCAAGAGACCCAGTACTTC
.	TRBV13	TRBJ1-2	.	CASSLGPLTASNYGYTF	TGTGCCAGCAGCTTAGGACCCCTGACGGCTTCTAACTATGGCTACACCTTC
.	TRBV7-2	TRBJ2-1	once	CASRLTPSNYNEQFF	TGTGCCAGCAGGCTTACCCCGTCGAACTACAATGAGCAGTTCTTC
.	TRBV3-1/TRBV3-2	TRBJ2-3	once	CASSRRDTQYF	TGTGCCAGCAGCCGACGGGATACGCAGTATTTT
.	TRBV5-5	TRBJ1-1	.	CASSLVRVNTEAFF	TGTGCCAGCAGCTTGGTACGGGTGAACACTGAAGCTTTCTTT